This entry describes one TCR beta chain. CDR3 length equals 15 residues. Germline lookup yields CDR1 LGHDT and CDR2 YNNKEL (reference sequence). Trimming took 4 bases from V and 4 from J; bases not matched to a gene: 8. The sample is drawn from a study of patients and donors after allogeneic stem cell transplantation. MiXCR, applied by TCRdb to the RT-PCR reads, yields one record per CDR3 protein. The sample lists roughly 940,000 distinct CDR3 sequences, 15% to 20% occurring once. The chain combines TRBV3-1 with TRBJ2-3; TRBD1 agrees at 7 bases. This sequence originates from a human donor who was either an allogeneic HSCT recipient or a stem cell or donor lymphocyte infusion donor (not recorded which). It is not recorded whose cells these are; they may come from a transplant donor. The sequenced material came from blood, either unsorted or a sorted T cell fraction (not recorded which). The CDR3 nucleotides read TGTGCCAGCAGCCGAAATTCAGGGACAGCAGATACGCAGTATTTT. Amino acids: CASSRNSGTADTQYF.